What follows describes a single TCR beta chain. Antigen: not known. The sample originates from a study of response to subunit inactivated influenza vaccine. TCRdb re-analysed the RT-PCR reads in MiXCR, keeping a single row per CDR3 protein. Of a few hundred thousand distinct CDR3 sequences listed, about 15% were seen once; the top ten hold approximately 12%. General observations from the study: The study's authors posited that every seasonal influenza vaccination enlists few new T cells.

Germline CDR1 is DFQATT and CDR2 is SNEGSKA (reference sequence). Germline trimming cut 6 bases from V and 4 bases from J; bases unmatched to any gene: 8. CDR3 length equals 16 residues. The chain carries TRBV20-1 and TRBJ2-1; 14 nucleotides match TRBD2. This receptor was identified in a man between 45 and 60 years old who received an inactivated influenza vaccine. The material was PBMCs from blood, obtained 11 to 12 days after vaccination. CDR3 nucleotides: TGCAGTGCCCTCGGACTAGCGGGAGGAATATACAATGAGCAGTTCTTC. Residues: CSALGLAGGIYNEQFF.